These 8 T cell receptor beta chains came from one sample sequenced in a study of blood T cell repertoires in COVID-19. Only in-frame clones appear in the TCRdb table, and some are missing; sequencing was by immunoSEQ multiplex PCR. Of about half a million clones in the sample, roughly 85% were seen once. Sequencing was done on a sample of peripheral blood. The receptors shown here come from a human donor in a cohort sampled during active COVID-19.

A remark on this clone: The sample has other DNA sequences that encode this CDR3 too. This sequence joins TRBV18 and TRBJ1-2; 10 positions agree with TRBD1. This CDR3 region has 13 residues. CDR1 and CDR2 (germline): KGHSH, LQKENI. Trimming at V came to 3 bases and at J to 5 bases, leaving 0 bases not matched to a gene. The CDR3 DNA reads TGTGCCAGCTCACCGGACAGGGGGTATGGCTACACCTTC. Translation gives CASSPDRGYGYTF.

In this sample, this clone turned up a few times. The J gene is TRBJ1-2, the V gene TRBV3-1 (or the pseudogene TRBV3-2); D possibly corresponds to TRBD1 (5 bases). Between the trimmed V and J ends, which lost 4 bases and 6 bases, there was a span of 12 bases. Germline CDR1 is LGHDT and CDR2 is YNNKEL (reference sequence). This CDR3 comprises 13 residues. For the CDR3, the DNA is TGTGCCAGCAGCCCTCCGGGGGAGAATGGCTACACCTTC. Translation gives CASSPPGENGYTF.

V and J are TRBV5-4 and TRBJ2-1, with 12 positions matching TRBD2. Losses at the gene ends were 2 bases for V and 8 bases for J; bases not matched to a gene: 5. Per germline, CDR1 SGHNT and CDR2 YYREEE (reference sequence). The CDR3 contains 15 residues. This CDR3 is CASSFLAGGPHEQFF. In DNA, the CDR3 is TGTGCCAGCAGCTTTCTAGCGGGAGGGCCACATGAGCAGTTCTTC.

As regards this clone: The identical CDR3 is also encoded by other nucleotide sequences in the sample. The chain links TRBV3-1 (or the pseudogene TRBV3-2) to TRBJ1-2; the D is unclear. The CDR3 is 15 residues long. Germline CDR1 and CDR2: LGHDT and YNNKEL (reference sequence). V was clipped by 0 bases and J by 2 bases, with 10 bases between them. CDR3 in amino acids: CASSQDARANYGYTF. CDR3 nucleotide sequence: TGTGCCAGCAGCCAAGATGCGAGGGCGAACTATGGCTACACCTTC.

The chain joins TRBV7-9 to TRBJ2-1; 13 nucleotides match TRBD2. The CDR3 is 15 residues long. Germline V gives CDR1 SEHNR, CDR2 FQNEAQ (reference sequence). V shed 5 bases, J shed 7 bases, and the junction held 5 bases outside the gene matches. CDR3 DNA: TGTGCCAGCAGCCCCGGACTAGCGGGAGATAATGAGCAGTTCTTC. The encoded protein is CASSPGLAGDNEQFF.

V gene TRBV5-5 combines with J gene TRBJ2-7; 8 bases fit TRBD1. Germline assignment: CDR1 SGHKS and CDR2 YYEKEE (reference sequence). Trimming removed 4 bases from V and 4 bases from J; junction bases left unmatched: 10. The CDR3 covers 15 residues. The CDR3 region has the DNA TGTGCCAGCAGCCCGGCCCCCAGGGGGCGATACGAGCAGTACTTC. Protein product: CASSPAPRGRYEQYF. The whole variable domain, filled in from reference TRBV5-5 and TRBJ2-7, reads DAGVTQSPTHLIKTRGQQVTLRCSPISGHKSVSWYQQVLGQGPQFIFQYYEKEERGRGNFPDRFSARQFPNYSSELNVNALLLGDSALYLCASSPAPRGRYEQYFGPGTRLTVT.

Concerning this clone: The same CDR3 can be traced to other DNA sequences in this sample. The chain recombines TRBV9 with TRBJ2-1; D is perhaps TRBD2 (6 bases). Germline V gives CDR1 SGDLS, CDR2 YYNGEE. The CDR3 contains 15 residues. V lost 2 bases and J 4 bases, leaving 13 bases between the germline ends. CDR3 DNA: TGTGCCAGCAGCGTGGGGGGAGGTGGATACAATGAGCAGTTCTTC. Translated, it gives CASSVGGGGYNEQFF.

The chain's CDR3 is CASSQAPTSGIQDTQYF. Here the CDR3 DNA reads TGCGCCAGCAGCCAAGCACCGACTAGCGGGATTCAAGATACGCAGTATTTT. V and J are TRBV4-3 and TRBJ2-3; 11 nucleotides agree with TRBD2. The CDR3 runs 17 residues. V lost 1 base and J lost 5; bases outside the gene matches: 8. Looked up from germline, CDR1 is LGHNA and CDR2 is YSLEER.